These 19 T cell receptor beta chains originate from one sample sequenced in a study of siplizumab effects on memory and regulatory T cells. The protocol was immunoSEQ multiplex PCR, while the TCRdb copy is restricted to in-frame clones and leaves out a portion. The sample records nearly 95,000 clones, 85% to 95% being singletons. Source material: non-Treg CD4+ T cells sorted from blood. These receptors all come from a human donor in good health.

The V gene is TRBV10-3, the J gene TRBJ2-7, with D possibly matching TRBD2 (6 bases). The V and J ends lost 0 bases and 5 bases respectively, with 14 bases between them. The CDR3 has 15 residues. Germline V lookup: CDR1 ENHRY, CDR2 SYGVKD. The CDR3 loop reads CAISESATSPHEQYF. As DNA, the CDR3 is TGTGCCATCAGTGAGTCGGCTACTAGCCCCCACGAGCAGTACTTC.

CDR3 region: CASSLSRGYNEQFF. The CDR3 nucleotides are TGTGCCAGCAGCTTATCGCGGGGATACAATGAGCAGTTCTTC. The rearrangement joins TRBV7-9 to TRBJ2-1; the D gene is possibly TRBD2 (6 bases). Per germline, CDR1 SEHNR and CDR2 FQNEAQ (reference sequence). This CDR3 has 14 residues. Trimming stripped 2 bases from V and 4 bases from J, with 9 bases between.

This chain links TRBV4-1 with TRBJ2-4; 8 bases are shared with TRBD2. The CDR3 extends over 15 amino acids. V lost 4 bases and J lost 6; bases outside the gene matches: 8. Germline V gives CDR1 MGHRA, CDR2 YSYEKL. CDR3 sequence (DNA): TGCGCCAGCAGCCCATCGGGAGGGCCTATAAACATTCAGTACTTC. It yields the protein CASSPSGGPINIQYF.

The chain has TRBV30 and TRBJ1-4; D is unclear. The germline CDR1 and CDR2 sequences are GTSNPN and SVGIG (reference sequence). The CDR3 extends over 13 amino acids. V lost 3 bases, J lost 3 bases, and 8 bases lay in between. DNA for the CDR3: TGTGCCTGGAGCAAAGGACCTAATGAAAAACTGTTTTTT. It yields the protein CAWSKGPNEKLFF.

A remark on this clone: At one end the junction does not follow the germline gene, possibly because of a read error. The genes are TRBV4-2 and TRBJ2-5, with no clear D. Germline V lookup: CDR1 LGHNA, CDR2 YNFKEQ. This CDR3 spans 13 amino acids. CDR3 DNA sequence: TGTGTCAGCAGCCAAGATCCGGGAGAGACCCAGTACTTC. Residues: CVSSQDPGETQYF.

The V call is TRBV19, the J call TRBJ2-3, with unresolved D. The V gene's germline CDR1 is LNHDA and CDR2 SQIVND (reference sequence). The CDR3 has 13 amino acids. V lost 3 bases and J 2 bases, leaving 6 bases between the germline ends. For the CDR3, the DNA is TGTGCCAGTAGTATGTCGATCACAGATACGCAGTATTTT. Residues: CASSMSITDTQYF.

This chain connects TRBV6-6 to TRBJ1-2, with D maybe TRBD1 (5 bases). The CDR3 runs to 15 residues. V was cut by 5 bases and J by 2 bases, with 15 bases left in between. Germline loops: CDR1 MNHNY, CDR2 SVGAGI (reference sequence). CDR3 bases: TGTGCCAGCAGTCCCGAACCAGGGAAAAACTATGGCTACACCTTC. Translating gives CASSPEPGKNYGYTF.

The rearrangement uses TRBV7-9 and TRBJ1-2; 9 positions agree with TRBD1. V trimming: 1 base; J trimming: 7 bases; junction bases outside the gene matches: 10. CDR3 length: 16 amino acids. Germline CDR1 reads SEHNR; CDR2 reads FQNEAQ (reference sequence). The CDR3 spells CASSLGTGGAPGGYTF. The DNA for the CDR3 is TGTGCCAGCAGCTTAGGAACAGGGGGCGCCCCCGGTGGCTACACCTTC.

V and J are TRBV4-1 and TRBJ2-5, with 8 bases lining up with TRBD2. This CDR3 spans 16 amino acids. Germline-derived CDR1 and CDR2 are MGHRA and YSYEKL. V was clipped by 0 bases and J by 5 bases; unmatched bases: 8. In DNA, the CDR3 is TGCGCCAGCAGCCAAGATAACACGGGGGGGCTTGAGACCCAGTACTTC. This sequence encodes CASSQDNTGGLETQYF.

This sequence joins TRBV5-4 and TRBJ2-3; D may be TRBD1 (5 bases). The CDR3 totals 13 residues. V dropped 1 base and J dropped 6 bases, with 9 bases sitting between them. In germline, CDR1 is SGHNT, CDR2 YYREEE (reference sequence). The CDR3 here is CASSLNQGDTQYF. CDR3 nucleotides: TGTGCCAGCAGCTTGAACCAGGGTGATACGCAGTATTTT.

V usage is TRBV7-3 and J usage is TRBJ2-3; weak D call: TRBD2 (6 bases). Germline CDR1 is SGHTA and CDR2 is FQGTGA. V lost 4 bases, J lost 4 bases, and 12 bases lay in between. This CDR3 spans 14 amino acids. CDR3 in amino acids: CASSSRGNPDTQYF. The CDR3 DNA sequence: TGTGCCAGCAGCTCCCGGGGGAACCCAGATACGCAGTATTTT.

The chain combines TRBV7-9 with TRBJ2-3; TRBD2 matches at 11 bases. The V gene end was trimmed by 5 bases and the J gene end by 0 bases; junction bases not matched to a gene: 7. The CDR3 consists of 17 residues. Germline CDR1 reads SEHNR; CDR2 reads FQNEAQ (reference sequence). The CDR3 DNA follows: TGTGCCAGCAGCCTTCGACTAGCGGGGTATAGCACAGATACGCAGTATTTT. This gives the protein CASSLRLAGYSTDTQYF. Full variable domain (rest looked up from reference TRBV7-9 and TRBJ2-3): DTGVSQNPRHKITKRGQNVTFRCDPISEHNRLYWYRQTLGQGPEFLTYFQNEAQLEKSRLLSDRFSAERPKGSFSTLEIQRTEQGDSAMYLCASSLRLAGYSTDTQYFGPGTRLTVL.

The genes are TRBV11-2 and TRBJ1-5; a possible D gene is TRBD1 (6 bases). The CDR3 is made up of 12 amino acids. Germline V CDR1 and CDR2: SGHAT, FQNNGV. Trimming removed 1 base from V and 13 bases from J, with 11 bases in between. The CDR3 loop reads CASSLGTGLQHF. The CDR3 DNA reads as TGTGCCAGCAGCTTAGGAACAGGGCTGCAGCATTTT.

The gene calls are TRBV9 and TRBJ1-1; 10 bases are a match to TRBD1. The CDR3 consists of 16 residues. V shed 4 bases, J shed 4 bases, and the junction held 10 bases outside the gene matches. Per the germline V gene, CDR1 is SGDLS and CDR2 is YYNGEE. The CDR3 DNA reads as TGTGCCAGCAGCCGGGACAGGGGTTTTAGAAGCACTGAAGCTTTCTTT. It encodes CASSRDRGFRSTEAFF.

This chain uses TRBV25-1 with TRBJ1-1; D ambiguous. The CDR3 is 13 amino acids. Germline V gene data show CDR1 as MGHDK and CDR2 as SYGVNS. V was cut by 3 bases and J by 4 bases, with 9 bases left in between. The DNA of the CDR3 is TGTGCCAGCAGTGATGGGATTTCCACTGAAGCTTTCTTT. Its protein is CASSDGISTEAFF. The whole variable domain, filled in from reference TRBV25-1 and TRBJ1-1, reads EADIYQTPRYLVIGTGKKITLECSQTMGHDKMYWYQQDPGMELHLIHYSYGVNSTEKGDLSSESTVSRIRTEHFPLTLESARPSHTSQYLCASSDGISTEAFFGQGTRLTVV.

The gene calls are TRBV19 and TRBJ2-2; D perhaps matches TRBD1 (7 bases). CDR3 length: 16 residues. Trimming stripped 0 bases from V and 5 bases from J, with 13 bases between. The germline V gene encodes CDR1 LNHDA and CDR2 SQIVND (reference sequence). CDR3 coding DNA: TGTGCCAGTAGTATAGATCCCAGGGGGGTAACCGGGGAGCTGTTTTTT. Residues: CASSIDPRGVTGELFF.

Concerning this clone: An end of the junction does not agree with germline; a read error may underlie this. CDR3: CASSLAGTNYGYTF. In DNA form, the CDR3 reads TGTGCCAGCAGCCTAGCCGGGACAAATTATGGCTACACCTTC. This rearrangement joins TRBV7-2 to TRBJ1-2; tentative D call: TRBD1 (6 bases). Germline CDR1 is SGHTA and CDR2 is FQGNSA. CDR3 length: 14 residues.

On this clone itself: The junction shows a germline mismatch at one end, possibly a read error. The chain couples TRBV6-6 to TRBJ2-7; D is ambiguous. CDR1 MNHNY and CDR2 SVGAGI come from the germline V gene (reference sequence). The CDR3 is 10 amino acids. DNA of the CDR3: TGTGCCAGCAGTTCTTCACCGAGACGATTC. This gives the protein CASSSSPRRF.

The V gene is TRBV27, the J gene TRBJ2-5, with D maybe TRBD2 (5 bases). Trimming took 1 base from V and 5 from J, leaving 8 bases between them. This CDR3 has 13 residues. Germline V gene sequence: CDR1 MNHEY, CDR2 SMNVEV (reference sequence). The CDR3 DNA follows: TGTGCCAGCAGTTTATTCGGGGTTGAGACCCAGTACTTC. As protein: CASSLFGVETQYF.